The TCR beta chain under discussion was sequenced for a study of blood T cells in healthy people across ages. Peripheral blood samples of around 9.5 milliliters were drawn from each donor. A minimum of 7 million PBMCs was isolated per sample. V gave up 2 bases and J gave up 5 bases; unmatched junction bases: 14. CDR3 length: 17 amino acids. In germline, CDR1 is LGHNA, CDR2 YSLEER. This clonotype was observed a handful of times. Its cognate antigen is unknown. Study outcomes and limitations: Aged donors had fewer naive CD4+ cells and lower diversity than long-lived donors.

The authors ran a second PCR of roughly 6 to 12 cycles using a sample-barcoded 5' primer and a J-beta primer mix. TCRdb recomputed calls from the 5' RACE reads with MiXCR, one row per CDR3 protein. This sample carries roughly 800,000 distinct CDR3 sequences, 20% to 25% of them seen once, and the ten largest clones take roughly 3.8%. The sample also formed part of further work on T cells of mothers and their children. From that paper: For each mother, over 9 million TCR beta CDR3 reads were obtained, and for each child, approximately 3 million.

The chain is built from TRBV4-3 and TRBJ1-2; 7 positions agree with TRBD1. Sequencing was done on a sample of blood. The sequence came from a boy aged 5-17 years in good health. The CDR3 nucleotides read TGCGCCAGCAGCCAAACAGGGGAATTTAAGGCCTTTTATGGCTACACCTTC. This encodes CASSQTGEFKAFYGYTF.